These T cell receptor beta chains were read from a single sample in a study of T cells after somatic rescue of genetic block. Repertoires were generated with immunoSEQ multiplex PCR, while TCRdb's copy carries only in-frame clones and drops some. The table records 70,000 or so clones, around 93% of them present only once. Material for sequencing was peripheral blood mononuclear cells (PBMCs). The source is a man between 40 and 49 years old. Each CDR3 is given with its conserved first and last residue. The D gene is left open where the match is weak. Some rows mark clone size as missing; the rest say once, few, many or name a class of expanded clone.

D	V	size	J	DNA	CDR3
NA	TRBV6-5	once	TRBJ1-2	TGTGCCAGCAGTACCCCAGGGATATTTGGTGGCTACACCTTC	CASSTPGIFGGYTF
NA	TRBV4-1	NA	TRBJ2-1	TGCGCCAGCAGCCAAGAAGGTAGGACCTACAATGAGCAGTTCTTC	CASSQEGRTYNEQFF
TRBD2	TRBV28	NA	TRBJ2-7	TGTGCCAGCAGTTTCCTAAAGCGGGGCCCCTACGAGCAGTACTTC	CASSFLKRGPYEQYF
NA	TRBV4-1	NA	TRBJ2-1	TGCGCCAGCAGCCCCGGTCTCACTATCGATGAGCAGTTCTTC	CASSPGLTIDEQFF
TRBD1	TRBV7-3	NA	TRBJ2-5	TGTGCCAGCAGCCCACCACAGACAGGGCATCAAGAGACCCAGTACTTC	CASSPPQTGHQETQYF
NA	TRBV5-5	NA	TRBJ2-7	TGTGCCAGCAGCTTGGAAAGGGAGGATGTCGAGCAGTACTTC	CASSLEREDVEQYF
NA	TRBV2	NA	TRBJ2-7	TGTGCCAGCTTCTTAGAGGGGGAGCAGTACTTC	CASFLEGEQYF
TRBD2	TRBV18	NA	TRBJ2-1	TGTGCCAGCTCCACCGGACTAGCGGGAGGGTATGAGCAGTTCTTC	CASSTGLAGGYEQFF
NA	TRBV7-8	NA	TRBJ2-1	TGTGCCAGCAGCTCGAGGACAGATAGCTCCTACAATGAGCAGTTCTTC	CASSSRTDSSYNEQFF
NA	TRBV5-4	NA	TRBJ1-6	TGTGCCAGCAGGTTGGGGGGCGTTCAAGGTTCACCCCTCCACTTT	CASRLGGVQGSPLHF
TRBD1	TRBV28	NA	TRBJ2-2	TGTGCCAGCAGTTTCATAGGACAGGGGGCGATCGGGGAGCTGTTTTTT	CASSFIGQGAIGELFF
TRBD2	TRBV2	NA	TRBJ2-3	TGTGCCAGCAGTGGACTAGCGGCGAGGGGTTATACGCAGTATTTT	CASSGLAARGYTQYF
NA	TRBV28	NA	TRBJ2-7	TGTGCCAGCAGTGTGGTCAGGAGGGCCTACGAGCAGTACTTC	CASSVVRRAYEQYF
NA	TRBV18	NA	TRBJ2-7	TGTGCCAGCTCACCCAGGGATCAATACGAGCAGTACTTC	CASSPRDQYEQYF
NA	TRBV7-2	NA	TRBJ1-5	TGTGCCAGCAGCCTCGAGAGGGGCCAGCCCCAGCATTTT	CASSLERGQPQHF
NA	TRBV10-1	NA	TRBJ2-2	TGCGCCAGCAGTGAGAGAAGGGCCACAAAAACGGACACCGGGGAGCTGTTTTTT	CASSERRATKTDTGELFF
TRBD1	TRBV28	NA	TRBJ1-5	TGTGCCAGCAGCCAGGGACAGGGCCATCAGCCCCAGCATTTT	CASSQGQGHQPQHF
NA	TRBV10-3	NA	TRBJ2-2	TGTGCCATCAGTTCAGGGCATTTCGGGGAGCTGTTTTTT	CAISSGHFGELFF
TRBD1	TRBV10-2	NA	TRBJ2-5	TGCGCCAGCAGTGAGGACAGGGAAGAGACCCAGTACTTC	CASSEDREETQYF
TRBD2	TRBV2	NA	TRBJ2-1	TGTGCCAGCAGGGCCGGGACTATCCTGAATGAGCAGTTCTTC	CASRAGTILNEQFF
NA	TRBV6-6	NA	TRBJ1-6	TGTGCCAGCAGTTTCCGGACTAGTTCACCCCTCCACTTT	CASSFRTSSPLHF
TRBD2	TRBV5-5	once	TRBJ2-1	TGTGCCAGCAGCTCCGCCCAGCGGGGGGGTTACAATGAGCAGTTCTTC	CASSSAQRGGYNEQFF
NA	TRBV19	NA	TRBJ2-3	TGTGCCAGTAGCCACAGGGTTAGCACAGATACGCAGTATTTT	CASSHRVSTDTQYF
TRBD1	TRBV6-4	NA	TRBJ2-3	TGTGCCAGCAGTGACGGGACAGGGGGCACAGATACGCAGTATTTT	CASSDGTGGTDTQYF
TRBD2	TRBV9	NA	TRBJ2-1	TGTGCCAGCAGCGTAACTAGCGGGATATACAATGAGCAGTTCTTC	CASSVTSGIYNEQFF
TRBD1	TRBV6-5	NA	TRBJ2-5	TGTGCCAGCAGTTACGGGACAGCCGGGAACCAGTACTTC	CASSYGTAGNQYF
NA	TRBV7-3	NA	TRBJ2-3	TGTGCCAGCAGCCGGCAGGGTCCAGATACGCAGTATTTT	CASSRQGPDTQYF
TRBD1	TRBV7-9	NA	TRBJ1-5	TGTGCCAGCAGCCGCGGGACAGGAGCTAGCAATCAGCCCCAGCATTTT	CASSRGTGASNQPQHF
NA	TRBV10-1	NA	TRBJ2-7	TGCGCCAGCAGCCCCCGTGGGGCCCACGAGCAGTACTTC	CASSPRGAHEQYF
TRBD2	TRBV7-2	NA	TRBJ2-3	TGTGCCAGCAGCTCCCGCTTGGGACTAGCGGGGGGTAATACGCAGTATTTT	CASSSRLGLAGGNTQYF
NA	TRBV5-1	NA	TRBJ2-7	TGCGCCAGCAGCTCGACCTACGAGCAGTACTTC	CASSSTYEQYF
TRBD1	TRBV5-1	few	TRBJ1-4	TGCGCCAGCAGCCCCGGACAGGGGAATAATGAAAAACTGTTTTTT	CASSPGQGNNEKLFF
NA	TRBV6-5	NA	TRBJ2-7	TGTGCCAGCGTTTCGGGACGCGAGCAGTACTTC	CASVSGREQYF
NA	TRBV7-9	once	TRBJ2-7	TGTGCCAGCAGCTTATATCGAGGGAGGCAGGGCGAGCAGTACTTC	CASSLYRGRQGEQYF
NA	TRBV5-4	NA	TRBJ2-2	TGTGCCAGCAGCGCCACAGTAATGAACACCGGGGAGCTGTTTTTT	CASSATVMNTGELFF
NA	TRBV5-4	once	TRBJ2-7	TGTGCCAGCAGCCGGGGGCAGGGACTGGCGGGGACCGCTGAGCAGTACTTC	CASSRGQGLAGTAEQYF
NA	TRBV19	once	TRBJ2-2	TGTGCCAGTAGTGTAGGGAACACCGGGGAGCTGTTTTTT	CASSVGNTGELFF
NA	TRBV10-3	NA	TRBJ2-7	TGTGCCATCAGTGAACCGGGGGGCCGAGCCTACGAGCAGTACTTC	CAISEPGGRAYEQYF
NA	TRBV5-6	NA	TRBJ1-5	TGTGCCAGCAGCTTGGAGGGAACGGGCAATCAGCCCCAGCATTTT	CASSLEGTGNQPQHF
NA	TRBV7-8	NA	TRBJ2-1	TGTGCCAGCAGCCCCTGGGGGCGCAGGAATGAGCAGTTCTTC	CASSPWGRRNEQFF
NA	TRBV28	NA	TRBJ2-5	TGTGCCAGCAGAGTAGGGGGGCCTAAGGAGACCCAGTACTTC	CASRVGGPKETQYF
NA	TRBV6-6	NA	TRBJ1-3	TGTGCCAGCAGTCCCCGGATAGGGGACACCATATATTTT	CASSPRIGDTIYF
TRBD2	TRBV11-3	NA	TRBJ2-1	TGTGCCAGCAGCTCGCGGGGGGCAAGGCAGTTCTTC	CASSSRGARQFF
TRBD1	TRBV6-5	NA	TRBJ1-1	TGTGCCAGCACCACACAGGGGGTCACTGAAGCTTTCTTT	CASTTQGVTEAFF
NA	TRBV21-1	NA	TRBJ2-2	TGTGCCAGCAGCAAAGCTTTACGAAGGAACACCGGGGAGCTGTTTTTT	CASSKALRRNTGELFF
NA	TRBV9	NA	TRBJ1-2	TGTGCCAGCAGCGTAGCACCCCTATCTGGCTACACCTTC	CASSVAPLSGYTF
NA	TRBV9	NA	TRBJ2-3	TGTGCCAGCAGCGCCTTTGGGGGAGGGGGTGCAGATACGCAGTATTTT	CASSAFGGGGADTQYF
NA	TRBV5-1	once	TRBJ2-3	TGCGCCAGCAGCTTGGAGGCAGGGGGCACAGATACGCAGTATTTT	CASSLEAGGTDTQYF
NA	TRBV12-5	NA	TRBJ2-7	TGTGCTAGTGGTTCTGGGTTCTACGAGCAGTACTTC	CASGSGFYEQYF